These 18 T cell receptor beta chains came from one sample sequenced in a study of chemoradiotherapy in HPV16-positive cancers. Clones were sequenced by immunoSEQ multiplex PCR, and TCRdb holds only the in-frame ones, with some missing. The data contain approximately 38,000 clones, over 75% of them singletons. Sequenced material: blood, taken from a patient who underwent chemoradiotherapy. Every receptor here comes from a human donor with HPV-associated anogenital cancer.

The V call is TRBV15, the J call TRBJ1-2, with a possible D match to TRBD1 (5 bases). The CDR3 runs 15 residues. V dropped 0 bases and J dropped 6 bases, with 14 bases sitting between them. Germline CDR1 LNHNV, CDR2 YYDKDF (reference sequence). CDR3 sequence (DNA): TGTGCCACCAGCAGAGACCCCGGGGGTTTGGATGGCTACACCTTC. Translating gives CATSRDPGGLDGYTF. The entire variable domain, with the rest obtained from reference TRBV15 and TRBJ1-2, is as follows: DAMVIQNPRYQVTQFGKPVTLSCSQTLNHNVMYWYQQKSSQAPKLLFHYYDKDFNNEADTPDNFQSRRPNTSFCFLDIRSPGLGDTAMYLCATSRDPGGLDGYTFGSGTRLTVV.

The chain carries TRBV12-5 and TRBJ2-7, with D possibly matching TRBD1 (6 bases). Germline V lookup: CDR1 LGHNT, CDR2 FRNRAP. The CDR3 totals 14 residues. Trimming pared 2 bases from V and 0 bases from J, leaving 8 bases between. For the CDR3, the DNA is TGTGCTAGTGGTTTGAGGGACAACTCCTACGAGCAGTACTTC. Translating it yields CASGLRDNSYEQYF.

The chain employs TRBV9 and TRBJ2-3; 8 nucleotides match TRBD2. This CDR3 is built from 16 residues. The J segment lost 6 bases and the V segment lost 1 base, leaving 10 bases of the junction unmatched. From germline, CDR1 is SGDLS and CDR2 YYNGEE. CDR3 loop: CASSVWASGSGDTQYF. The CDR3, as DNA: TGTGCCAGCAGCGTATGGGCTAGCGGGTCTGGGGATACGCAGTATTTT.

This chain joins TRBV10-2 and TRBJ1-6; 7 bases are shared with TRBD1. V dropped 10 bases and J dropped 7; count of bases not matched to a gene: 7. The CDR3 is made up of 13 amino acids. Germline CDR1 and CDR2: WSHSY and SAAADI. Here the CDR3 reads CATKDRLNSPLHF. The CDR3 DNA reads as TGCGCCACCAAGGACAGGCTCAATTCACCCCTCCACTTT.

V is TRBV7-2 and J is TRBJ2-5, with TRBD2 identical over 13 bases. The CDR3 is 19 amino acids. V lost 1 base and J lost 1; bases outside the gene matches: 9. The V gene's germline CDR1 is SGHTA and CDR2 FQGNSA. The CDR3 sequence is CASSLVGTSGADLQETQYF. The CDR3 region has the DNA TGTGCCAGCAGCTTAGTCGGGACTAGCGGGGCAGACCTCCAAGAGACCCAGTACTTC. Combining the CDR3 with reference TRBV7-2 and TRBJ2-5 gives the whole variable domain GAGVSQSPSNKVTEKGKDVELRCDPISGHTALYWYRQSLGQGLEFLIYFQGNSAPDKSGLPSDRFSAERTGGSVSTLTIQRTQQEDSAVYLCASSLVGTSGADLQETQYFGPGTRLLVL.

The chain links TRBV18 to TRBJ1-2; TRBD1 aligns across 8 bases. Germline V gives CDR1 KGHSH, CDR2 LQKENI. The CDR3 is made up of 14 amino acids. With 3 bases clipped from V and 2 bases from J, the junction kept 2 bases outside the gene matches. CDR3 bases: TGTGCCAGCTCACCGGACAGGGTGAACTATGGCTACACCTTC. Protein sequence: CASSPDRVNYGYTF.

The chain links TRBV5-1 to TRBJ1-1; D perhaps matches TRBD1 (5 bases). Germline CDR1 and CDR2: SGHRS and YFSETQ. The CDR3 is 14 residues long. V was pared by 4 bases and J by 1 base, with 11 bases between. The CDR3 DNA reads TGCGCCAGCAGCCCGGGACCGTCGAACACTGAAGCTTTCTTT. Its translation is CASSPGPSNTEAFF.

The chain employs TRBV11-1 and TRBJ2-5; D is possibly TRBD1 (5 bases). V was clipped by 4 bases and J by 4 bases, with 19 bases between them. Germline CDR1 SGHAT, CDR2 FQDESV (reference sequence). This CDR3 is built from 16 residues. CDR3 nucleotides: TGTGCCAGCAGCTCCAGGGCCCCAGGCGCAAGAGAGACCCAGTACTTC. Protein: CASSSRAPGARETQYF. The full variable domain, completed using reference TRBV11-1 and TRBJ2-5, is EAEVAQSPRYKITEKSQAVAFWCDPISGHATLYWYRQILGQGPELLVQFQDESVVDDSQLPKDRFSAERLKGVDSTLKIQPAELGDSAMYLCASSSRAPGARETQYFGPGTRLLVL.

The chain carries TRBV11-3 and TRBJ2-7; D not resolved. V was shortened by 2 bases and J by 5 bases, with 10 bases between the two germline ends. The CDR3 runs 13 residues. Germline V gene lookup returns CDR1 SGHNT and CDR2 YENEEA. The CDR3 is CASSLQSSNEQYF. The CDR3 coding sequence is TGTGCCAGCAGCTTACAGAGTTCGAACGAGCAGTACTTC.

This chain joins TRBV30 and TRBJ2-7, with 8 positions matching TRBD1. J gave up 7 bases and V 1 base, and 27 bases lay outside the gene matches. The length of the CDR3 is 20 residues. CDR1 GTSNPN and CDR2 SVGIG come from the germline V gene (reference sequence). CDR3 sequence: CAWSALTMWSRGRGLWEQYF. In DNA, the CDR3 is TGTGCCTGGAGTGCCCTAACCATGTGGTCCAGGGGGCGCGGATTATGGGAGCAGTACTTC.

This chain uses TRBV9 with TRBJ2-7; tentatively, D is TRBD2 (6 bases). Germline V CDR1 and CDR2: SGDLS, YYNGEE. This CDR3 comprises 14 residues. Trimming removed 3 bases from V and 3 bases from J, with 13 bases in between. The CDR3 protein is CASSAQPGDYEQYF. The CDR3 DNA follows: TGTGCCAGCAGCGCCCAGCCGGGAGACTACGAGCAGTACTTC.

The chain recombines TRBV5-1 with TRBJ2-3; 10 nucleotides match TRBD2. The CDR3 has 15 residues. Germline CDR1 is SGHRS and CDR2 is YFSETQ. Trimming cost V 2 bases and J 4 bases; bases outside gene matches: 4. As DNA, the CDR3 is TGCGCCAGCAGCTTATCTAGCGGGGGACCAGATACGCAGTATTTT. It is translated as CASSLSSGGPDTQYF.

The chain combines TRBV14 with TRBJ2-7; 8 bases line up with TRBD2. CDR3 length: 15 amino acids. With 1 base clipped from V and 6 bases from J, the junction kept 8 bases outside the gene matches. Germline loops: CDR1 SGHDN, CDR2 FVKESK. The CDR3 is CASSQVVGGAAEQYF. The CDR3 bases are TGTGCCAGCAGCCAAGTCGTCGGGGGGGCGGCCGAGCAGTACTTC. Using reference TRBV14 and TRBJ2-7 for the parts outside the CDR3, the full variable domain is EAGVTQFPSHSVIEKGQTVTLRCDPISGHDNLYWYRRVMGKEIKFLLHFVKESKQDESGMPNNRFLAERTGGTYSTLKVQPAELEDSGVYFCASSQVVGGAAEQYFGPGTRLTVT.

There are a few counts of this clone. The chain links TRBV14 to TRBJ1-6, with unresolved D. The CDR3 contains 12 residues. CDR1 and CDR2 (germline): SGHDN, FVKESK. Trimming pared 6 bases from V and 9 bases from J, leaving 9 bases between. The CDR3 reads CASSFPSSPLHF. The CDR3 nucleotides are TGTGCCAGCAGTTTCCCCTCTTCACCCCTCCACTTT.

The chain is built from TRBV6-1 and TRBJ1-1, with D perhaps TRBD1 (5 bases). V was pared by 7 bases and J by 1 base, with 13 bases between. This CDR3 contains 14 residues. Per germline, CDR1 MNHNS and CDR2 SASEGT. The CDR3 region is CASKSGSANTEAFF. The CDR3 DNA reads TGTGCCAGCAAATCAGGGTCGGCGAACACTGAAGCTTTCTTT.

The chain links TRBV5-1 to TRBJ1-6, with D possibly TRBD1 on 6 matching bases. This CDR3 contains 15 residues. V lost 2 bases to trimming and J lost 6 bases, with 12 bases between them. The V gene's germline CDR1 is SGHRS and CDR2 YFSETQ. CDR3 protein: CASSFTWDTNSPLHF. CDR3 coding DNA: TGCGCCAGCAGCTTTACCTGGGACACTAATTCACCCCTCCACTTT.

The chain links TRBV7-2 to TRBJ1-1; D possibly corresponds to TRBD1 (6 bases). The V end was cut by 6 bases, the J end by 0 bases, with 11 bases between. From germline, CDR1 is SGHTA and CDR2 FQGNSA. The CDR3 runs to 14 residues. CDR3 region: CASRIQGLNTEAFF. The CDR3 DNA reads as TGTGCCAGCAGAATACAGGGCTTGAACACTGAAGCTTTCTTT.

This chain connects TRBV4-3 to TRBJ2-7; D is possibly TRBD1 or TRBD2 (5 bases each). Trimming shortened V by 0 bases and J by 6 bases, and 12 bases separated the two germline ends. The CDR3 totals 14 residues. Per germline, CDR1 LGHNA and CDR2 YSLEER. CDR3 DNA: TGCGCCAGCAGCCAAGAGAGGGGTCTAGGCGAGCAGTACTTC. Translated: CASSQERGLGEQYF.